Sequencing of this TCR beta chain was carried out in a study of T cells after yellow fever vaccination. One entry per CDR3 protein results from TCRdb running MiXCR on the 5' RACE reads. The sample includes 300,000 or so distinct CDR3 sequences, 13% seen only once; the top ten take roughly 0.5%. CDR1 KGHSH and CDR2 LQKENI come from the germline V gene. The CDR3 has 12 residues. V was trimmed by 5 bases and J by 9 bases, leaving 14 bases between them. The sample consisted of CD4+ T cells sorted from PBMCs, taken 45 days after the yellow fever booster vaccination. The receptor was derived from a man aged 30-40 years who received the YFV17D yellow fever vaccine. V is TRBV18 and J is TRBJ2-7; D unclear. DNA for the CDR3: TGTGCCAGCTCATCGGATAATGTGGGGCAGTACTTC. Translated: CASSSDNVGQYF.